Presented here are 30 T cell receptor beta chains from one specimen sequenced in a study of blood T cell repertoires in COVID-19. The protocol was immunoSEQ multiplex PCR, while the TCRdb copy is restricted to in-frame clones and leaves out a portion. The table has 110,000 to 150,000 clones, roughly 89% seen once; the top ten hold approximately 4.2%. Sequencing input: peripheral blood. The source is a woman between 40 and 50 years old with acute or convalescent COVID-19.

The chain is built from TRBV11-2 and TRBJ1-3; no clear D gene. The germline CDR1 and CDR2 sequences are SGHAT and FQNNGV. V was pared by 5 bases and J by 0 bases, with 11 bases between. This CDR3 contains 15 residues. The DNA for the CDR3 is TGTGCCAGCAGCCCAGGTCCCTTCTCTGGAAACACCATATATTTT. Translated: CASSPGPFSGNTIYF.

The V gene is TRBV27, the J gene TRBJ2-3; 7 positions agree with TRBD2. Germline CDR1 reads MNHEY; CDR2 reads SMNVEV (reference sequence). The CDR3 is 17 residues long. Germline trimming cut 1 base from V and 0 bases from J; bases unmatched to any gene: 7. The chain's CDR3 is CASSLLLAPFSTDTQYF. The CDR3 bases are TGTGCCAGCAGTTTATTACTAGCGCCCTTTAGCACAGATACGCAGTATTTT.

The CDR3 is CASQYRSQPQHF. CDR3 in DNA: TGTGCCAGTCAGTATAGGAGTCAGCCCCAGCATTTT. The V and J genes are TRBV19 and TRBJ1-5, with no clear D. This CDR3 spans 12 amino acids. CDR1 is LNHDA and CDR2 is SQIVND in the germline V gene (reference sequence). The ends were cut back, 8 bases at V and 6 bases at J, with 11 bases in the middle.

The chain combines TRBV28 with TRBJ2-4; D may be TRBD1 (5 bases). Deletions cut 6 bases from V and 1 base from J, with 19 bases between. This CDR3 has 17 residues. Germline lookup yields CDR1 MDHEN and CDR2 SYDVKM. DNA for the CDR3: TGTGCCAGCAGCCCCTCAGGGTCCGCGAGGGCCAAAAACATTCAGTACTTC. Encoded protein: CASSPSGSARAKNIQYF.

The V call is TRBV27, the J call TRBJ2-3; TRBD2 matches at 8 bases. The junction had 10 bases not matched to a gene; V was cut back by 5 bases and J by 6 bases. Germline loops: CDR1 MNHEY, CDR2 SMNVEV (reference sequence). This CDR3 has 15 residues. CDR3 region: CASSRAGAPWDTQYF. The CDR3 DNA is TGTGCCAGCAGTCGAGCGGGGGCTCCTTGGGATACGCAGTATTTT.

This clone was counted only a few times. This chain uses TRBV27 with TRBJ2-5; the D gene is possibly TRBD1 (6 bases). CDR1 is MNHEY and CDR2 is SMNVEV in the germline V gene (reference sequence). The V end lost 6 bases, the J end lost 5 bases, and 19 bases lay between the germline ends. The CDR3 spans 15 residues. DNA of the CDR3: TGTGCCAGCAGGCCCTTGACAGGCTCTGCGGAGACCCAGTACTTC. Its protein product is CASRPLTGSAETQYF.

This chain connects TRBV4-3 to TRBJ2-1, with 12 bases that match TRBD1. From germline, CDR1 is LGHNA and CDR2 YSLEER. This CDR3 is 19 amino acids long. Germline trimming cut 0 bases from V and 6 bases from J; bases unmatched to any gene: 12. CDR3 loop: CASSQDWDRGPLFVNEQFF. The CDR3, as DNA: TGCGCCAGCAGCCAAGATTGGGACAGGGGGCCCCTATTCGTCAATGAGCAGTTCTTC.

In this sample, this clone turned up once. V usage is TRBV4-1 and J usage is TRBJ1-5; D is unclear. This CDR3 is 17 amino acids long. Germline assignment: CDR1 MGHRA and CDR2 YSYEKL. V was pared by 1 base and J by 0 bases, with 13 bases between. CDR3 loop: CASSQVAPGVSNQPQHF. CDR3 coding DNA: TGCGCCAGCAGCCAAGTCGCTCCCGGAGTTAGCAATCAGCCCCAGCATTTT.

This chain links TRBV4-2 with TRBJ1-3; weak D call: TRBD1 (6 bases). The V and J ends lost 4 bases and 0 bases respectively, with 10 bases between them. CDR1 and CDR2 from the germline V gene are LGHNA and YNFKEQ. CDR3 length: 15 residues. In nucleotides, the CDR3 is TGTGCCAGCAGCCGGTCAGGGGTCTCTGGAAACACCATATATTTT. Encoded protein: CASSRSGVSGNTIYF.

The chain's CDR3 is CASSKGANSGNTIYF. CDR3 DNA sequence: TGTGCCAGCAGCAAAGGAGCGAACTCTGGAAACACCATATATTTT. V and J are TRBV21-1 and TRBJ1-3. TRBV21-1 is noted as a pseudogene. The CDR3 contains 15 residues.

The J gene is TRBJ1-2, the V gene TRBV7-2; D is ambiguous. Germline values: CDR1 SGHTA, CDR2 FQGNSA. Trimming stripped 0 bases from V and 7 bases from J, with 15 bases between. This CDR3 is built from 15 residues. The CDR3 sequence is CASSLAPGSSGGYTF. The CDR3 DNA reads as TGTGCCAGCAGCTTAGCCCCGGGGTCATCAGGTGGCTACACCTTC.

This chain uses TRBV5-1 with TRBJ2-1; TRBD2 matches at 9 bases. This CDR3 is 15 amino acids long. The V and J ends lost 0 bases and 7 bases, in that order; junction bases with no gene match: 5. Germline V lookup: CDR1 SGHRS, CDR2 YFSETQ. CDR3: CASSLGAGGQNEQFF. CDR3 coding DNA: TGCGCCAGCAGCTTGGGAGCGGGGGGTCAGAATGAGCAGTTCTTC.

The V and J genes are TRBV30 and TRBJ1-2, with a weak D call TRBD1 (5 bases). Per germline, CDR1 GTSNPN and CDR2 SVGIG (reference sequence). CDR3 length: 12 residues. The V end was cut by 3 bases, the J end by 3 bases, with 8 bases between. In DNA form, the CDR3 reads TGTGCCTGGAGCCAACAGGACTATGGCTACACCTTC. This sequence encodes CAWSQQDYGYTF. The full variable domain, its missing parts supplied by reference TRBV30 and TRBJ1-2, is SQTIHQWPATLVQPVGSPLSLECTVEGTSNPNLYWYRQAAGRGLQLLFYSVGIGQISSEVPQNLSASRPQDRQFILSSKKLLLSDSGFYLCAWSQQDYGYTFGSGTRLTVV.

J is TRBJ2-7 and V is TRBV28; the match to TRBD1 covers 7 bases. The CDR3 totals 13 residues. Looked up from germline, CDR1 is MDHEN and CDR2 is SYDVKM. The ends lost 6 bases at V and 2 bases at J; junction bases unmatched: 4. CDR3 protein: CASSLGQTYEQYF. The CDR3 bases are TGTGCCAGCAGCTTGGGACAGACCTACGAGCAGTACTTC. The variable domain in full, completed from reference TRBV28 and TRBJ2-7, reads DVKVTQSSRYLVKRTGEKVFLECVQDMDHENMFWYRQDPGLGLRLIYFSYDVKMKEKGDIPEGYSVSREKKERFSLILESASTNQTSMYLCASSLGQTYEQYFGPGTRLTVT.

The chain uses TRBV29-1 and TRBJ1-1; D not certain. The length of the CDR3 is 13 residues. From germline, CDR1 is SQVTM and CDR2 ANQGSEA. V shed 6 bases and J shed 8 bases, with 19 bases lying between them. CDR3 loop: CSVEQKASGEAFF. As DNA, the CDR3 is TGCAGCGTAGAACAAAAGGCTTCGGGGGAAGCTTTCTTT.

The V and J genes are TRBV27 and TRBJ1-6; a weak D match, TRBD1 (6 bases). The CDR3 length is 15 residues. Trimming shortened V by 6 bases and J by 6 bases, and 15 bases separated the two germline ends. CDR1 and CDR2 (germline): MNHEY, SMNVEV (reference sequence). This chain's CDR3 is CASREIQGSNSPLHF. The CDR3 DNA follows: TGTGCCAGCAGAGAAATACAGGGCAGTAATTCACCCCTCCACTTT.

The V and J genes are TRBV11-2 and TRBJ1-2; tentatively, D is TRBD1 (6 bases). V dropped 4 bases and J dropped 5 bases, with 20 bases sitting between them. This CDR3 has 16 residues. Germline V gene lookup returns CDR1 SGHAT and CDR2 FQNNGV. This CDR3 is CASSSQGQPWLYGYTF. The DNA of the CDR3 is TGTGCCAGCAGCTCCCAGGGGCAGCCTTGGCTGTATGGCTACACCTTC.

Here the CDR3 reads CAWSRGDGGEAFF. The CDR3 DNA reads TGTGCCTGGAGTCGGGGGGACGGTGGTGAGGCTTTCTTT. The chain joins TRBV30 to TRBJ1-1; tentative D call: TRBD1 (5 bases). The V end was cut by 2 bases, the J end by 11 bases, with 18 bases between. Germline-derived CDR1 and CDR2 are GTSNPN and SVGIG (reference sequence). The CDR3 spans 13 residues.

This clone was seen just once. This sequence joins TRBV7-8 and TRBJ1-5; D gene uncertain. V was trimmed by 5 bases and J by 1 base, leaving 3 bases between them. The CDR3 consists of 12 residues. Germline loops: CDR1 SGHVS, CDR2 FQNEAQ. As DNA, the CDR3 is TGTGCCAGCAGCCCGAGCAATCAGCCCCAGCATTTT. As protein: CASSPSNQPQHF. The variable domain in full, with the rest retrieved from reference TRBV7-8 and TRBJ1-5, is GAGVSQSPRYKVAKRGQDVALRCDPISGHVSLFWYQQALGQGPEFLTYFQNEAQLDKSGLPSDRFFAERPEGSVSTLKIQRTQQEDSAVYLCASSPSNQPQHFGDGTRLSIL.

V gene TRBV2 combines with J gene TRBJ1-1, with D maybe TRBD1 (6 bases). Germline V gene sequence: CDR1 SNHLY, CDR2 FYNNEI. The CDR3 contains 17 residues. The V and J ends lost 7 bases and 4 bases respectively, with 25 bases between them. This CDR3 is CASTQGGGLRVGTEAFF. The DNA of the CDR3 is TGTGCCAGCACCCAAGGGGGGGGGCTTCGGGTTGGCACTGAAGCTTTCTTT.

The J gene is TRBJ1-5, the V gene TRBV30, with a possible D match to TRBD1 (5 bases). Per the germline V gene, CDR1 is GTSNPN and CDR2 is SVGIG (reference sequence). The CDR3 has 12 residues. The V and J ends lost 5 bases and 9 bases respectively, with 14 bases between them. The CDR3 spells CAWDSLSRPQHF. DNA of the CDR3: TGTGCCTGGGACAGTCTCTCAAGGCCCCAGCATTTT.

J is TRBJ2-2 and V is TRBV7-2; 8 bases match TRBD1. Trimming at V came to 2 bases and at J to 7 bases, leaving 9 bases not matched to a gene. CDR3 length: 16 amino acids. CDR1 is SGHTA, CDR2 FQGNSA, per germline. The CDR3 DNA is TGTGCCAGCAGCTTACTTTTCAGGGGGCTGGGCGGGGAGCTGTTTTTT. Encoded protein: CASSLLFRGLGGELFF.

V and J are TRBV5-1 and TRBJ1-5; D perhaps matches TRBD1 (5 bases). V was cut by 0 bases and J by 2 bases, with 12 bases left in between. This CDR3 is 16 amino acids long. Germline assignment: CDR1 SGHRS and CDR2 YFSETQ. CDR3 DNA sequence: TGCGCCAGCAGCTTGGGCGACAGTGAGGGCAATCAGCCCCAGCATTTT. Translated, it gives CASSLGDSEGNQPQHF. The full variable domain, its missing parts supplied by reference TRBV5-1 and TRBJ1-5, is KAGVTQTPRYLIKTRGQQVTLSCSPISGHRSVSWYQQTPGQGLQFLFEYFSETQRNKGNFPGRFSGRQFSNSRSEMNVSTLELGDSALYLCASSLGDSEGNQPQHFGDGTRLSIL.

The V and J genes are TRBV5-1 and TRBJ2-3; 9 bases map to TRBD2. Germline-derived CDR1 and CDR2 are SGHRS and YFSETQ. CDR3 length: 15 residues. Trimming took 3 bases from V and 2 from J; bases not matched to a gene: 4. The CDR3 nucleotides read TGCGCCAGCAGCTCGTGGACTAGCGACACAGATACGCAGTATTTT. Translated: CASSSWTSDTDTQYF.

V usage is TRBV9 and J usage is TRBJ2-3, with D tentatively TRBD1 (5 bases). This CDR3 is 15 amino acids long. CDR1 and CDR2 (germline): SGDLS, YYNGEE. The V gene lost 3 bases and the J gene lost 0 bases, with 11 bases spanning the gap. The CDR3 nucleotides are TGTGCCAGCAGCGCATGGACATCTAGCACAGATACGCAGTATTTT. It encodes CASSAWTSSTDTQYF.

This clone was detected only once. This chain connects TRBV7-2 to TRBJ1-2; possibly TRBD1 for D (5 bases). This CDR3 has 14 residues. From germline, CDR1 is SGHTA and CDR2 FQGNSA. The V end was cut by 5 bases, the J end by 3 bases, with 13 bases between. The CDR3, as DNA: TGTGCCAGCAGCCCCGTCGGGGGGTACTATGGCTACACCTTC. Translated: CASSPVGGYYGYTF.

The chain is built from TRBV7-2 and TRBJ2-7, with TRBD2 identical over 12 bases. The ends lost 5 bases at V and 0 bases at J; junction bases unmatched: 2. Looked up from germline, CDR1 is SGHTA and CDR2 is FQGNSA. This CDR3 is 15 amino acids long. The CDR3 region is CASSPTSGGSYEQYF. In DNA, the CDR3 is TGTGCCAGCAGCCCGACTAGCGGGGGCTCCTACGAGCAGTACTTC.

V gene TRBV14 combines with J gene TRBJ2-1; D perhaps matches TRBD2 (6 bases). This CDR3 is 15 amino acids long. V lost 1 base and J lost 4, with 11 bases in between. Germline V lookup: CDR1 SGHDN, CDR2 FVKESK. CDR3 sequence reads: CASSQVASAYNEQFF. The CDR3 nucleotides are TGTGCCAGCAGCCAAGTCGCTAGCGCTTACAATGAGCAGTTCTTC.

The chain is built from TRBV5-1 and TRBJ2-3; D might be TRBD2 (5 bases). Trimming pared 5 bases from V and 6 bases from J, leaving 16 bases between. This CDR3 is 14 amino acids long. Germline CDR1 reads SGHRS; CDR2 reads YFSETQ. CDR3 in amino acids: CASRGPGNGDTQYF. Here the CDR3 DNA reads TGCGCCAGCAGAGGTCCCGGGAACGGGGATACGCAGTATTTT.

J is TRBJ1-3 and V is TRBV27; possible D gene TRBD1, 6 bases. Germline V gives CDR1 MNHEY, CDR2 SMNVEV (reference sequence). The length of the CDR3 is 13 residues. Trimming removed 6 bases from V and 2 bases from J, with 8 bases in between. The CDR3 region is CASRGGPGNTIYF. In nucleotides, the CDR3 is TGTGCCAGCAGGGGGGGGCCTGGAAACACCATATATTTT.